These 25 T cell receptor beta chains came from one sample sequenced in a study of control samples from healthy donors and cancer patients. Produced via immunoSEQ multiplex PCR; TCRdb's table is partial and in-frame only. The sample lists roughly 21,000 clones; around four fifths were seen once. The specimen was PBMCs. All receptors derive from a man in his 60s with colorectal cancer.

The chain uses TRBV27 and TRBJ1-2; 7 bases line up with TRBD1. V lost 8 bases and J lost 4; bases outside the gene matches: 13. This CDR3 comprises 15 residues. CDR1 is MNHEY and CDR2 is SMNVEV in the germline V gene (reference sequence). For the CDR3, the DNA is TGTGCCAGCTGGGAGATTGGGGACAGCCCCTATGGCTACACCTTC. Residues: CASWEIGDSPYGYTF.

The chain couples TRBV6-1 to TRBJ2-5; TRBD1 matches at 9 bases. The V gene end was trimmed by 3 bases and the J gene end by 5 bases; junction bases not matched to a gene: 7. Germline V gives CDR1 MNHNS, CDR2 SASEGT. The CDR3 runs 15 residues. The CDR3 spells CASSESQGAWETQYF. For the CDR3, the DNA is TGTGCCAGCAGTGAGTCACAGGGGGCATGGGAGACCCAGTACTTC.

The V call is TRBV6-2 or TRBV6-3, the J call TRBJ1-1; TRBD1 aligns across 7 bases. The junction had 7 bases not matched to a gene; V was cut back by 2 bases and J by 7 bases. This CDR3 is built from 14 residues. Germline V gene sequence: CDR1 MNHEY, CDR2 SVGEGT. The CDR3 is CASSYLGTAHEAFF. CDR3 DNA sequence: TGTGCCAGCAGTTACCTCGGGACAGCCCATGAAGCTTTCTTT.

This chain uses TRBV7-2 with TRBJ1-6; D is ambiguous. The CDR3 contains 14 residues. CDR1 is SGHTA and CDR2 is FQGNSA in the germline V gene. V was shortened by 7 bases and J by 4 bases, with 11 bases between the two germline ends. Written as DNA, the CDR3 is TGTGCCAGCACCCCGGACCTTTATAATTCACCCCTCCACTTT. Its protein is CASTPDLYNSPLHF.

CDR3 loop: CASSRGGSNEKLFF. CDR3 in DNA: TGTGCCAGCAGCAGAGGAGGATCTAATGAAAAACTGTTTTTT. The chain combines TRBV14 with TRBJ1-4; no clear D gene. The ends were cut back, 5 bases at V and 3 bases at J, with 10 bases in the middle. Germline-derived CDR1 and CDR2 are SGHDN and FVKESK. This CDR3 contains 14 residues.

This clone has a handful of counts. The chain recombines TRBV6-5 with TRBJ1-6, with unresolved D. With 6 bases removed from V and 6 bases from J, the gap between germline ends came to 6 bases. Germline values: CDR1 MNHEY, CDR2 SVGAGI. The CDR3 totals 12 residues. DNA of the CDR3: TGTGCCAGCAGGGGCGGTAATTCACCCCTCCACTTT. This translates into CASRGGNSPLHF.

The rearrangement uses TRBV15 and TRBJ2-3; no reliable D call. The CDR3 spans 17 residues. V shed 0 bases and J shed 5 bases, with 18 bases lying between them. The germline CDR1 and CDR2 sequences are LNHNV and YYDKDF (reference sequence). The DNA of the CDR3 is TGTGCCACCAGCAGAGAAATGGCCACGGAGCCCCAAGATACGCAGTATTTT. It yields the protein CATSREMATEPQDTQYF.

The rearrangement joins TRBV5-1 to TRBJ1-3; no reliable D call. The CDR3 runs to 13 residues. Per the germline V gene, CDR1 is SGHRS and CDR2 is YFSETQ. V lost 2 bases, J lost 0 bases, and 3 bases lay in between. The CDR3 nucleotides are TGCGCCAGCAGCTTCTCCTCTGGAAACACCATATATTTT. Protein: CASSFSSGNTIYF.

This rearrangement joins TRBV4-3 to TRBJ2-3, with TRBD2 identical over 7 bases. The CDR3 covers 15 residues. The V segment lost 4 bases and the J segment 0 bases; nucleotides outside the gene matches: 4. Per the germline V gene, CDR1 is LGHNA and CDR2 is YSLEER. CDR3 residues: CASSRRGSSTDTQYF. CDR3 DNA: TGCGCCAGCAGCCGGCGGGGGAGTAGCACAGATACGCAGTATTTT.

The V call is TRBV6-5, the J call TRBJ1-5; a weak D match, TRBD1 (5 bases). CDR1 and CDR2 (germline): MNHEY, SVGAGI. V lost 0 bases and J lost 4, with 7 bases in between. The CDR3 spans 14 residues. The CDR3 here is CASSYSGRNQPQHF. In DNA, the CDR3 is TGTGCCAGCAGTTACTCGGGACGGAATCAGCCCCAGCATTTT.

The table lists this clone with a count of one. The V gene is TRBV12-3 or TRBV12-4, the J gene TRBJ2-2; a possible D gene is TRBD1 (5 bases). This CDR3 contains 13 residues. Trimming pared 6 bases from V and 6 bases from J, leaving 11 bases between. This chain's CDR3 is CASRKGVPGELFF. The CDR3 DNA sequence: TGTGCCAGCAGAAAAGGGGTCCCCGGGGAGCTGTTTTTT.

The V call is TRBV5-1, the J call TRBJ1-5; D possibly corresponds to TRBD1 (5 bases). With 0 bases removed from V and 2 bases from J, the gap between germline ends came to 6 bases. The CDR3 runs to 14 residues. In germline, CDR1 is SGHRS, CDR2 YFSETQ. The CDR3 sequence: CASSLEGGNQPQHF. Written as DNA, the CDR3 is TGCGCCAGCAGCTTGGAAGGGGGCAATCAGCCCCAGCATTTT.

The chain links TRBV5-1 to TRBJ2-1, with 8 nucleotides matching TRBD2. Germline lookup yields CDR1 SGHRS and CDR2 YFSETQ. The CDR3 extends over 15 amino acids. Losses at the gene ends were 4 bases for V and 3 bases for J; bases not matched to a gene: 6. In nucleotides, the CDR3 is TGCGCCAGCAGCCCTCGACTAGCGAACTACAATGAGCAGTTCTTC. It specifies CASSPRLANYNEQFF.

This chain links TRBV10-3 with TRBJ2-7; no clear D gene. The V end was cut by 2 bases, the J end by 1 base, with 18 bases between. Germline V gene sequence: CDR1 ENHRY, CDR2 SYGVKD. The CDR3 is 17 residues long. CDR3 in DNA: TGTGCCATCAGTGAGCCGGAAGGGCCGCTGCTTTCCTACGAGCAGTACTTC. The encoded protein is CAISEPEGPLLSYEQYF.

The chain recombines TRBV6-6 with TRBJ2-3; perhaps TRBD1 as D (6 bases). Trimming stripped 3 bases from V and 3 bases from J, with 10 bases between. The germline V gene has CDR1 MNHNY and CDR2 SVGAGI (reference sequence). The CDR3 totals 14 residues. CDR3 sequence: CASSYNRATDTQYF. CDR3 bases: TGTGCCAGCAGTTATAACAGGGCAACAGATACGCAGTATTTT.

The genes are TRBV28 and TRBJ1-1, with 7 bases matching TRBD1. V lost 6 bases and J lost 5; bases outside the gene matches: 12. Per the germline V gene, CDR1 is MDHEN and CDR2 is SYDVKM. The CDR3 is made up of 15 amino acids. The CDR3 nucleotides are TGTGCCAGCAGCTCCCTGTCCGAGGGGGCAACTGAAGCTTTCTTT. Amino acid sequence: CASSSLSEGATEAFF.

This clone was counted between two and nine times. The chain joins TRBV4-3 to TRBJ1-5, with 10 bases aligning to TRBD1. V lost 1 base and J lost 3; bases outside the gene matches: 9. The CDR3 loop spans 18 amino acids. Germline CDR1 is LGHNA and CDR2 is YSLEER. Written as DNA, the CDR3 is TGCGCCAGCAGCCAAGCTATACCGGGACAGGGGAACAATCAGCCCCAGCATTTT. Translated, it gives CASSQAIPGQGNNQPQHF.

The genes are TRBV2 and TRBJ2-3, with 9 bases identical to TRBD2. Looked up from germline, CDR1 is SNHLY and CDR2 is FYNNEI. The CDR3 is 16 residues long. V was pared by 5 bases and J by 1 base, with 7 bases of the junction left unmatched. CDR3 protein: CASSPRAGGRTDTQYF. As DNA, the CDR3 is TGTGCCAGCAGTCCCCGGGCGGGGGGGCGCACAGATACGCAGTATTTT.

V is TRBV5-4 and J is TRBJ2-1; perhaps D is TRBD1 or TRBD2 (7 bases each). This CDR3 contains 17 residues. V was shortened by 5 bases and J by 0 bases, with 18 bases between the two germline ends. The germline V gene encodes CDR1 SGHNT and CDR2 YYREEE (reference sequence). CDR3 coding DNA: TGTGCCAGCAGGACAGACAGGGAGGGGAGCTCCTACAATGAGCAGTTCTTC. Protein product: CASRTDREGSSYNEQFF.

V usage is TRBV7-8 and J usage is TRBJ1-1; D might be TRBD1 (6 bases). Germline CDR1 SGHVS, CDR2 FQNEAQ. V shed 1 base and J shed 0 bases, with 12 bases lying between them. CDR3 length: 16 residues. The CDR3 is CASSLEGQQMNTEAFF. DNA for the CDR3: TGTGCCAGCAGCTTAGAAGGACAGCAAATGAACACTGAAGCTTTCTTT.

This chain links TRBV19 with TRBJ1-4; D remains ambiguous. The germline V and J ends were trimmed by 3 bases and 4 bases, with 9 bases remaining between them. Germline V CDR1 and CDR2: LNHDA, SQIVND (reference sequence). The CDR3 runs to 14 residues. CDR3 residues: CASSIGRLNEKLFF. The CDR3 coding sequence is TGTGCCAGTAGTATCGGACGGCTTAATGAAAAACTGTTTTTT.

The chain combines TRBV10-3 with TRBJ1-1, with 8 nucleotides matching TRBD1. The CDR3 sequence is 15 residues long. The trim removed 10 bases at V and 3 bases at J, leaving 13 bases unmatched. The germline V gene has CDR1 ENHRY and CDR2 SYGVKD. The CDR3 nucleotides are TGTGCCACCGTAACCGGACAGGGTAGGTACACTGAAGCTTTCTTT. Protein sequence: CATVTGQGRYTEAFF.

The chain uses TRBV6-1 and TRBJ1-3; D remains unclear. V gave up 3 bases and J gave up 3 bases, with 12 bases separating them. The CDR3 is 15 residues long. Germline lookup yields CDR1 MNHNS and CDR2 SASEGT. CDR3 DNA sequence: TGTGCCAGCAGTGACGCCGGGTCCGATGGAAACACCATATATTTT. The encoded protein is CASSDAGSDGNTIYF.

The chain uses TRBV5-1 and TRBJ1-1, with 8 bases that match TRBD1. From germline, CDR1 is SGHRS and CDR2 YFSETQ. The CDR3 contains 15 residues. V lost 4 bases and J lost 4; bases outside the gene matches: 9. DNA for the CDR3: TGCGCCAGCAGCGACGGACAGGGTATTTTCACTGAAGCTTTCTTT. Translated: CASSDGQGIFTEAFF.

This chain joins TRBV19 and TRBJ2-7; the D gene could be TRBD1 or TRBD2 (5 bases each). Germline V gene data show CDR1 as LNHDA and CDR2 as SQIVND (reference sequence). This CDR3 contains 14 residues. Trimming took 5 bases from V and 9 from J, leaving 20 bases between them. CDR3 sequence (DNA): TGTGCCAGTAGTCCCCTCCTGGGGCAACGGGGGCAGTACTTC. Translated, it gives CASSPLLGQRGQYF.